The 15 T cell receptor beta chains reported below all come from one sample, sequenced in a study of blood T cells in healthy people across ages. A second PCR of about 7 to 12 cycles used a sample-barcoded 5' primer and a J-beta primer mix. TCRdb fed the 5' RACE reads into MiXCR, producing one record per CDR3 protein. The sample has nearly 1 million distinct CDR3 sequences; roughly half are singletons. Sequenced input: blood. Every receptor here comes from a woman in her sixties in good health.

This sequence joins TRBV6-1 and TRBJ2-3; the match to TRBD1 covers 7 bases. Trimming removed 5 bases from V and 0 bases from J; junction bases left unmatched: 8. The CDR3 runs 16 residues. Germline-derived CDR1 and CDR2 are MNHNS and SASEGT. The DNA for the CDR3 is TGTGCCAGCAGTCCCCAGGGACAGCATAGCACAGATACGCAGTATTTT. Protein sequence: CASSPQGQHSTDTQYF.

V gene TRBV20-1 combines with J gene TRBJ2-7; 7 bases are a match to TRBD1. This CDR3 is 14 amino acids long. With 5 bases clipped from V and 4 bases from J, the junction kept 11 bases outside the gene matches. The germline V gene encodes CDR1 DFQATT and CDR2 SNEGSKA (reference sequence). The CDR3 sequence is CSAVFRDREYEQYF. The DNA for the CDR3 is TGCAGTGCTGTCTTCCGGGACAGAGAGTACGAGCAGTACTTC.

The chain couples TRBV4-2 to TRBJ2-1; unclear D gene. CDR3 length equals 14 residues. V was clipped by 1 base and J by 7 bases, with 11 bases between them. Germline V lookup: CDR1 LGHNA, CDR2 YNFKEQ. In DNA, the CDR3 is TGTGCCAGCAGCCAAGCGGTCGGCGGTAATGAGCAGTTCTTC. It codes for CASSQAVGGNEQFF.

This chain uses TRBV5-8 with TRBJ1-4; maybe TRBD1 (5 bases). V gave up 0 bases and J gave up 0 bases, with 18 bases separating them. The CDR3 length is 19 residues. CDR1 is SGHTS and CDR2 is YDEGEE in the germline V gene. CDR3 nucleotides: TGTGCCAGCAGCTTGGTTTGGGGGACGGCTCGGGCAACTAATGAAAAACTGTTTTTT. It specifies CASSLVWGTARATNEKLFF.

The chain carries TRBV6-1 and TRBJ2-7; D is uncertain. The germline gives CDR1 MNHNS, CDR2 SASEGT. Trimming left V 5 bases short and J 1 base short, with 12 bases between. This CDR3 is built from 14 residues. For the CDR3, the DNA is TGTGCCAGCAGTAACAGTTTTCTTTCCTACGAGCAGTACTTC. Translation gives CASSNSFLSYEQYF.

The chain joins TRBV4-3 to TRBJ2-5; TRBD2 matches 7 bases. The V and J ends lost 0 bases and 4 bases, in that order; junction bases with no gene match: 8. CDR1 LGHNA and CDR2 YSLEER come from the germline V gene. The CDR3 loop spans 16 amino acids. CDR3 region: CASSQEGGAGAETQYF. DNA for the CDR3: TGCGCCAGCAGCCAAGAGGGAGGGGCCGGGGCAGAGACCCAGTACTTC.

CDR3 region: CSAMYRRGLSGVNEQYF. CDR3 DNA sequence: TGCAGTGCCATGTATCGACGGGGACTATCGGGGGTCAATGAGCAGTACTTC. The rearrangement links TRBV20-1 to TRBJ2-5; 7 bases fit TRBD2. V shed 6 bases, J shed 11 bases, and the junction held 27 bases outside the gene matches. The CDR3 is 17 amino acids. Germline lookup yields CDR1 DFQATT and CDR2 SNEGSKA (reference sequence).

The chain links TRBV3-1 to TRBJ2-3; D remains unclear. The germline V gene encodes CDR1 LGHDT and CDR2 YNNKEL (reference sequence). V was cut by 1 base and J by 1 base, with 9 bases left in between. The CDR3 is made up of 15 amino acids. The CDR3 region has the DNA TGTGCCAGCAGCCAAGGTAGAAGCGGCACAGATACGCAGTATTTT. Translation gives CASSQGRSGTDTQYF.

This clonotype was seen only a few times. V is TRBV4-2 and J is TRBJ2-3; 10 bases are shared with TRBD2. Germline CDR1 LGHNA, CDR2 YNFKEQ. V trimming: 1 base; J trimming: 6 bases; junction bases outside the gene matches: 22. CDR3 length: 21 amino acids. CDR3 sequence (DNA): TGTGCCAGCAGCCAAGGGGGGGGATGGACTAGCGGAACCTATTCCCGTGATACGCAGTATTTT. It is translated as CASSQGGGWTSGTYSRDTQYF.

The chain is built from TRBV20-1 and TRBJ2-3; no definite D call. This CDR3 is 12 amino acids long. CDR1 DFQATT and CDR2 SNEGSKA come from the germline V gene (reference sequence). V was trimmed by 6 bases and J by 1 base, leaving 8 bases between them. The CDR3 nucleotides are TGCAGTGCACCCGCTGGCACAGATACGCAGTATTTT. It encodes CSAPAGTDTQYF.

The chain is built from TRBV12-3 or TRBV12-4 and TRBJ2-1; D gene unclear. The CDR3 contains 12 residues. The V end was cut by 5 bases, the J end by 12 bases, with 14 bases between. The CDR3 protein is CASSPFGGRQFF. CDR3 nucleotide sequence: TGTGCCAGCAGTCCTTTTGGCGGTCGGCAGTTCTTC.

The table lists this clonotype with a count of one. The chain carries TRBV20-1 and TRBJ2-7, with D perhaps TRBD2 (5 bases). Germline assignment: CDR1 DFQATT and CDR2 SNEGSKA (reference sequence). The CDR3 is 14 amino acids. With 0 bases removed from V and 7 bases from J, the gap between germline ends came to 16 bases. The CDR3 DNA reads as TGCAGTGCTAGAGATCCAGCTAGCTACAATGAGCAGTACTTC. Protein product: CSARDPASYNEQYF.

Notes on this clonotype: A much larger clone lies one base from this, so it may be a read error. The V gene is TRBV11-2, the J gene TRBJ2-3; D not resolved. The CDR3 has 18 residues. CDR1 and CDR2 from the germline V gene are SGHAT and FQNNGV. Trimming removed 2 bases at V and 0 bases at J, with 18 bases between. Here the CDR3 DNA reads TGTGCCAGCAGCTTATCGCTTAGCTTCGCGCCTAGCACAGATACGCAGTATTTT. This encodes CASSLSLSFAPSTDTQYF.

This clonotype was picked up a small number of times. The chain uses TRBV20-1 and TRBJ2-7; TRBD2 matches 9 bases. V shed 3 bases, J shed 5 bases, and the junction held 8 bases outside the gene matches. Germline V lookup: CDR1 DFQATT, CDR2 SNEGSKA (reference sequence). This CDR3 is 14 amino acids long. CDR3 sequence reads: CSASQAGGTNEQYF. The CDR3 DNA follows: TGCAGTGCTAGTCAAGCGGGAGGAACCAACGAGCAGTACTTC.

The chain uses TRBV7-2 and TRBJ2-7; either TRBD1 or TRBD2 may fit D (5 bases each). From germline, CDR1 is SGHTA and CDR2 FQGNSA. Trimming took off 5 bases at V and 2 bases at J, with 16 bases between the two ends. The CDR3 extends over 15 amino acids. The CDR3 protein is CASSPQEGPPYEQYF. The CDR3 DNA reads as TGTGCCAGCAGCCCCCAAGAGGGACCGCCCTACGAGCAGTACTTC.